The entry that follows covers one T cell receptor (beta chain) sequence. Germline CDR1 is SGDLS and CDR2 is YYNGEE. The CDR3 length is 14 residues. The V end lost 0 bases, the J end lost 1 base, and 5 bases lay between the germline ends. This record comes from a study of blood T cell repertoires in COVID-19. Whole-study context: PBMCs, B-cell-depleted T cells, or T cells were the source of the cDNA or gDNA that made up the material.

Using immunoSEQ multiplex PCR, the repertoire was profiled, and TCRdb retains in-frame clones only, with some absent. Of roughly 150,000 clones detected, approximately 90% appear once; the ten largest clones hold roughly 5%. This receptor was identified in a young man with COVID-19, enrolled during active disease. The J gene is TRBJ2-1, the V gene TRBV9, with D hard to call. The sample taken for sequencing was peripheral blood. In nucleotides, the CDR3 is TGTGCCAGCAGCGTAGCACTGTCCTACAATGAGCAGTTCTTC. Translated, it gives CASSVALSYNEQFF.